Below are 29 T cell receptor beta chains sequenced from a single sample in a study of control samples from healthy donors and cancer patients. This table comes from immunoSEQ multiplex PCR, and its TCRdb copy is limited to in-frame clones, with some not included. The data show 150,000 to 200,000 clones, around 91% seen once. Sequencing was done on a sample of blood. These receptor sequences come from a woman aged 50 to 65 in good health.

About this clone: Other nucleotide sequences from this sample produce the same CDR3. The rearrangement joins TRBV10-3 to TRBJ2-2; D is uncertain. V lost 6 bases and J 8 bases, leaving 13 bases between the germline ends. The CDR3 consists of 13 residues. Germline CDR1 ENHRY, CDR2 SYGVKD. The CDR3 region has the DNA TGTGCCATCAGCGAAGTGGGTTCTGGGGAGCTGTTTTTT. Protein product: CAISEVGSGELFF.

This chain links TRBV7-9 with TRBJ1-4; 7 nucleotides align to TRBD1. This CDR3 region has 16 residues. The germline V gene has CDR1 SEHNR and CDR2 FQNEAQ (reference sequence). The V segment lost 7 bases and the J segment 6 bases; nucleotides outside the gene matches: 14. CDR3 in amino acids: CASTPSRGEIDEKLFF. In nucleotides, the CDR3 is TGTGCCAGCACCCCGAGCAGGGGGGAGATTGATGAAAAACTGTTTTTT.

The genes are TRBV19 and TRBJ2-7; perhaps TRBD1 as D (5 bases). V was trimmed by 8 bases and J by 6 bases, leaving 23 bases between them. Germline CDR1 is LNHDA and CDR2 is SQIVND (reference sequence). This CDR3 region has 15 residues. CDR3 sequence: CASAWGHIPSREQYF. The DNA of the CDR3 is TGTGCCAGTGCCTGGGGCCATATCCCGTCTCGCGAGCAGTACTTC.

This clone was observed a single time. V usage is TRBV30 and J usage is TRBJ1-5, with TRBD1 matching 7 bases. Germline CDR1 GTSNPN, CDR2 SVGIG (reference sequence). The CDR3 is made up of 14 amino acids. With V trimmed by 0 bases and J by 10 bases, 9 bases remained unmatched. In nucleotides, the CDR3 is TGTGCCTGGAGTGTAGCGGCAGGGGGAGGACCCCAGCATTTT. Translating it yields CAWSVAAGGGPQHF.

The rearrangement joins TRBV19 to TRBJ1-3; tentative D call: TRBD1 (6 bases). CDR3 length: 17 residues. V lost 7 bases, J lost 2 bases, and 21 bases lay in between. The germline V gene encodes CDR1 LNHDA and CDR2 SQIVND (reference sequence). CDR3 sequence (DNA): TGTGCCAGTACCCCTAGGCCCAGGGGAAGGGCTGGAAACACCATATATTTT. Protein sequence: CASTPRPRGRAGNTIYF.

This clone was seen just once. Other DNA sequences of this sample code for an identical CDR3. The V gene is TRBV28, the J gene TRBJ2-7; the match to TRBD2 covers 15 bases. CDR3 length equals 16 residues. Trimming at V came to 5 bases and at J to 2 bases, leaving 4 bases not matched to a gene. Germline CDR1 MDHEN, CDR2 SYDVKM. The CDR3 coding sequence is TGTGCCAGCAGTAGTGGGACTAGCGGGGGGACCTACGAGCAGTACTTC. This sequence encodes CASSSGTSGGTYEQYF.

This chain joins TRBV5-1 and TRBJ2-3, with D perhaps TRBD1 (5 bases). Germline loops: CDR1 SGHRS, CDR2 YFSETQ. V shed 2 bases and J shed 9 bases, with 19 bases lying between them. CDR3 size: 15 residues. CDR3 sequence: CASSFAGQGGVTQYF. The CDR3, as DNA: TGCGCCAGCAGCTTTGCTGGCCAGGGTGGGGTAACGCAGTATTTT.

The V and J genes are TRBV7-9 and TRBJ2-7, with 10 positions matching TRBD1. The length of the CDR3 is 16 residues. CDR1 is SEHNR and CDR2 is FQNEAQ in the germline V gene (reference sequence). V lost 0 bases, J lost 0 bases, and 2 bases stayed unmatched. The CDR3 DNA reads as TGTGCCAGCAGCTTAGCGGGACAGGGGACCTCCTACGAGCAGTACTTC. Protein sequence: CASSLAGQGTSYEQYF.

This chain uses TRBV7-2 with TRBJ2-7; tentative D call: TRBD1 (6 bases). There are 15 residues in the CDR3. In germline, CDR1 is SGHTA, CDR2 FQGNSA. Trimming stripped 2 bases from V and 10 bases from J, with 21 bases between. This CDR3 is CASSLPGQTLREQYF. In nucleotides, the CDR3 is TGTGCCAGCAGCTTACCGGGACAAACCCTACGAGAACAGTACTTC.

This chain connects TRBV11-1 to TRBJ1-2; a weak D match, TRBD1 (6 bases). The CDR3 is made up of 14 amino acids. Germline V CDR1 and CDR2: SGHAT, FQDESV (reference sequence). V lost 2 bases, J lost 7 bases, and 14 bases lay in between. CDR3 region: CASSLSQGGGGYTF. For the CDR3, the DNA is TGTGCCAGCAGCTTATCACAGGGAGGAGGTGGCTACACCTTC.

This chain joins TRBV5-6 and TRBJ1-5, with 7 bases lining up with TRBD1. V dropped 4 bases and J dropped 5; count of bases not matched to a gene: 9. Germline values: CDR1 SGHDT, CDR2 YYEEEE. CDR3 length: 15 residues. The CDR3, as DNA: TGTGCCAGCAGCAGGAGGGACAGCCAGTATCAGCCCCAGCATTTT. It encodes CASSRRDSQYQPQHF.

This clone showed up just once. This chain links TRBV7-9 with TRBJ2-3; TRBD1 agrees at 7 bases. The CDR3 totals 17 residues. Germline V CDR1 and CDR2: SEHNR, FQNEAQ (reference sequence). J gave up 3 bases and V 5 bases, and 14 bases lay outside the gene matches. DNA of the CDR3: TGTGCCAGCAGCCTACCAGAAGGACAGGTAGTAACAGATACGCAGTATTTT. Protein product: CASSLPEGQVVTDTQYF.

This clone turned up a few times. The chain has TRBV7-2 and TRBJ2-2; 12 nucleotides match TRBD1. V lost 3 bases and J lost 6; bases outside the gene matches: 2. The CDR3 sequence is 15 residues long. CDR1 and CDR2 (germline): SGHTA, FQGNSA. The CDR3 DNA is TGTGCCAGCAGCTTGGGACAGGGGGCAGCCGGGGAGCTGTTTTTT. Amino acids: CASSLGQGAAGELFF.

This chain joins TRBV24-1 and TRBJ2-2; D may be TRBD1 (5 bases). In germline, CDR1 is KGHDR, CDR2 SFDVKD. The CDR3 covers 15 residues. Trimming removed 0 bases from V and 1 base from J, with 5 bases in between. The CDR3 DNA follows: TGTGCCACCAGTGATTTGGGACAGAACACCGGGGAGCTGTTTTTT. It translates to CATSDLGQNTGELFF.

Turning to this clone: Within the sample, other DNA sequences also encode this same CDR3. The rearrangement uses TRBV14 and TRBJ1-2; 8 positions match TRBD1. There are 13 residues in the CDR3. Looked up from germline, CDR1 is SGHDN and CDR2 is FVKESK. The ends lost 4 bases at V and 4 bases at J; junction bases unmatched: 2. In nucleotides, the CDR3 is TGTGCCAGCAGCCTCGGGACAGGCTATGGCTACACCTTC. Translation: CASSLGTGYGYTF.

The chain recombines TRBV27 with TRBJ2-3; D remains unclear. Trimming stripped 4 bases from V and 0 bases from J, with 17 bases between. Germline lookup yields CDR1 MNHEY and CDR2 SMNVEV (reference sequence). This CDR3 spans 17 amino acids. The CDR3 sequence: CASSSAQTVSSTDTQYF. CDR3 bases: TGTGCCAGCAGTTCAGCCCAGACCGTCTCTAGCACAGATACGCAGTATTTT.

The chain is built from TRBV7-3 and TRBJ1-1; tentatively, D is TRBD1 (6 bases). V was pared by 4 bases and J by 2 bases, with 11 bases between. CDR3 size: 14 residues. CDR1 is SGHTA and CDR2 is FQGTGA in the germline V gene. CDR3 coding DNA: TGTGCCAGCAGCTGGTTGGGGGGCAACACTGAAGCTTTCTTT. Its translation: CASSWLGGNTEAFF.

This clone was recorded a few times. The rearrangement links TRBV6-6 to TRBJ2-7; no clear D gene. Between the trimmed V and J ends, which lost 2 bases and 6 bases, there was a span of 11 bases. This CDR3 spans 13 amino acids. In germline, CDR1 is MNHNY, CDR2 SVGAGI (reference sequence). The CDR3 loop reads CASSYMYRLEQYF. The CDR3 DNA follows: TGTGCCAGCAGTTACATGTATCGCCTCGAGCAGTACTTC.

The rearrangement uses TRBV12-5 and TRBJ1-5, with no clear D. From germline, CDR1 is LGHNT and CDR2 FRNRAP. The CDR3 is made up of 12 amino acids. V dropped 6 bases and J dropped 3 bases, with 6 bases sitting between them. Here the CDR3 DNA reads TGTGCTAGTGGGGAAGACAATCAGCCCCAGCATTTT. This translates into CASGEDNQPQHF.

The gene calls are TRBV10-3 and TRBJ1-1; D remains ambiguous. V was pared by 6 bases and J by 1 base, with 12 bases between. This CDR3 spans 14 amino acids. Germline CDR1 reads ENHRY; CDR2 reads SYGVKD. The CDR3 here is CAIRWNVENTEAFF. For the CDR3, the DNA is TGTGCCATCAGATGGAACGTTGAGAACACTGAAGCTTTCTTT.

This clone was detected only once. The chain links TRBV30 to TRBJ1-6, with D hard to call. Germline V gene sequence: CDR1 GTSNPN, CDR2 SVGIG (reference sequence). V lost 1 base, J lost 3 bases, and 16 bases lay in between. The CDR3 totals 17 residues. The CDR3 spells CAWSGGAVSDYNSPLHF. As DNA, the CDR3 is TGTGCCTGGAGTGGCGGAGCGGTGTCCGACTATAATTCACCCCTCCACTTT.

This chain uses TRBV7-2 with TRBJ1-2; tentative D call: TRBD1 (5 bases). The ends were cut back, 0 bases at V and 5 bases at J, with 22 bases in the middle. CDR3 length: 18 residues. Per germline, CDR1 SGHTA and CDR2 FQGNSA. The CDR3: CASSLAHDGGTFHYGYTF. CDR3 in DNA: TGTGCCAGCAGCTTAGCGCACGACGGGGGTACGTTTCATTATGGCTACACCTTC.

CDR3 sequence reads: CASSPDVPYGYTF. The DNA for the CDR3 is TGTGCCAGCAGCCCGGACGTTCCCTATGGCTACACCTTC. This chain connects TRBV5-4 to TRBJ1-2; D remains unclear. V was cut by 4 bases and J by 4 bases, with 11 bases left in between. Germline CDR1 is SGHNT and CDR2 is YYREEE (reference sequence). CDR3 length: 13 amino acids.

The chain combines TRBV28 with TRBJ2-2; a possible D gene is TRBD2 (7 bases). Trimming took off 3 bases at V and 6 bases at J, with 8 bases between the two ends. Germline V gene lookup returns CDR1 MDHEN and CDR2 SYDVKM. The CDR3 extends over 13 amino acids. DNA for the CDR3: TGTGCCAGCAGTTTGCGGGGGCCCGGGGAGCTGTTTTTT. It specifies CASSLRGPGELFF.

This chain joins TRBV7-9 and TRBJ1-2; unclear D gene. V was shortened by 5 bases and J by 0 bases, with 13 bases between the two germline ends. Germline V gene sequence: CDR1 SEHNR, CDR2 FQNEAQ (reference sequence). This CDR3 is 15 amino acids long. The CDR3 sequence: CASSPPTAANYGYTF. CDR3 nucleotides: TGTGCCAGCAGCCCTCCTACGGCCGCTAACTATGGCTACACCTTC.

V is TRBV7-9 and J is TRBJ2-5; D remains unclear. From germline, CDR1 is SEHNR and CDR2 FQNEAQ (reference sequence). The CDR3 loop spans 12 amino acids. V shed 5 bases and J shed 0 bases, with 4 bases lying between them. The CDR3 sequence: CASSRDQETQYF. The CDR3 nucleotides read TGTGCCAGCAGCAGGGACCAAGAGACCCAGTACTTC.

V gene TRBV29-1 combines with J gene TRBJ1-1; no clear D. There are 13 residues in the CDR3. V lost 0 bases and J 3 bases, leaving 8 bases between the germline ends. Germline loops: CDR1 SQVTM, CDR2 ANQGSEA. CDR3 DNA sequence: TGCAGCGTTGAAGAGTCTGGGGACACTGAAGCTTTCTTT. It specifies CSVEESGDTEAFF.

V usage is TRBV2 and J usage is TRBJ1-5; 8 nucleotides agree with TRBD1. The CDR3 runs 13 residues. Looked up from germline, CDR1 is SNHLY and CDR2 is FYNNEI. V was clipped by 5 bases and J by 6 bases; unmatched bases: 3. CDR3 in DNA: TGTGCCAGCAGTTTGACAGGGGCTCAGCCCCAGCATTTT. The encoded protein is CASSLTGAQPQHF.

This chain uses TRBV27 with TRBJ2-2, with D possibly TRBD1 on 5 matching bases. The CDR3 length is 15 residues. The V and J ends lost 3 bases and 5 bases respectively, with 13 bases between them. Germline V gene lookup returns CDR1 MNHEY and CDR2 SMNVEV (reference sequence). The CDR3 here is CASSLPSRGTGELFF. DNA of the CDR3: TGTGCCAGCAGTTTGCCTTCAAGGGGAACCGGGGAGCTGTTTTTT.